What follows is one T cell receptor beta chain and its context. This receptor's antigen is unknown. One base away there is no much larger clone; base qualities are not given. This specimen belongs to a study of blood T cell repertoires in COVID-19 (dated by TCRdb to 2020 to 2022). About the investigation overall: The collaborator samples originated in the United States, Italy and Spain and spanned the acute and convalescent phases of COVID-19. Where HLA class I and class II types were available, the types were taken from metadata supplied by the sample provider, not from assay-based typing. The dataset comprised deeply sampled blood TCRbeta repertoires from subjects exposed to, actively infected with, or recovered from COVID-19. Samples were obtained from the ongoing ImmuneRACE study (first 160 participants) and from about 1,300 subjects provided by 6 global collaborators. The repertoires were made available in a free public database intended to serve as a resource for research on the immune response to SARS-CoV-2. Nearly every sample came with metadata listing a de-identified subject ID, COVID-19 status, age in years and sex. The material from the prospective study consisted of cDNA or gDNA derived from T cells, B-cell-depleted T cells, or PBMCs.

Each collaborating institution followed its own protocols to collect whole blood in K2EDTA tubes. For TCRbeta analysis, collaborators shipped samples in one of three forms: frozen whole blood, isolated PBMCs, or DNA extracted from either of those sample types. Study-wide conclusions, independent of this receptor: The amount of clinical and demographic metadata varied by source and participant and was provided uncurated.

TCRbeta CDR3 regions were amplified from genomic DNA by means of the immunoSEQ Assay, a bias-controlled multiplex PCR. The study's own analysis went as follows. Nucleated cell counts per sample were estimated from amplification of reference gene primers within the assay. To quantify the absolute abundance of each unique TCRbeta CDR3 rearrangement, sequence reads were collapsed and filtered. For each sample, productive Simpson clonality was calculated as the square root of Simpson's diversity index over productive rearrangements. In its TCRdb copy, this immuneACCESS table keeps in-frame sequences only and misses some clones. Where compared with another copy, unresolved V genes explain less than half of these, and the others have no known cause. The V and J calls and the clone size are those of that table, but D and trimming were determined from the DNA. The sample contains some 210,000 clones, 90% to 95% of them found a single time. Together, the top ten hold 1% to 1.5% of the sample.

Sequencing was done on a sample of peripheral blood. This TCR derives from a man aged 25-45 years with acute or convalescent COVID-19.

The nucleotide sequence reads as follows: TGTGCCAGCAGTTTGGGACAGCATCTGGGAGCTTTCTTT. Its protein product is CASSLGQHLGAFF. The sequence links TRBV28 to TRBJ1-1; 7 of the junction bases match TRBD1. The germline V gene specifies MDHEN as CDR1 and SYDVKM as CDR2. Ends trimmed: V by 3 bases, J by 10 bases; bases unmatched to a gene: 8. The cysteine opens and the phenylalanine closes a CDR3 of 13 amino acids. The DNA shown is the 39-base CDR3, in frame from base 1.